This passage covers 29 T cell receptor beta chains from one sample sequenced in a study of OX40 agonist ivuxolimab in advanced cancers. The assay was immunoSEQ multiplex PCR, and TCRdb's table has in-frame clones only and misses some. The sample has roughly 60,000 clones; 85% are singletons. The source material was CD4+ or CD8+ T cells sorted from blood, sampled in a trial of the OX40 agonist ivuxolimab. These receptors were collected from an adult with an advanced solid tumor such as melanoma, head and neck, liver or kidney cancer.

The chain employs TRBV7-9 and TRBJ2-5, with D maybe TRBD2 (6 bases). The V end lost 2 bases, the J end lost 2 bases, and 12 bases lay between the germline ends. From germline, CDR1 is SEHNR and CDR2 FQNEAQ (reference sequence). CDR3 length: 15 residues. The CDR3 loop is CASSLWGLRQETQYF. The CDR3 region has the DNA TGTGCCAGCAGCTTATGGGGACTGAGGCAAGAGACCCAGTACTTC.

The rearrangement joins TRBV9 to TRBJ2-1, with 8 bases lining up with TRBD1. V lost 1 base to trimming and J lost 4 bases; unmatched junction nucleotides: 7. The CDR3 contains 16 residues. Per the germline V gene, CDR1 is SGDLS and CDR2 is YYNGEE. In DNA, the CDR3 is TGTGCCAGCAGCGTAAGTCCAGGGGGCCAATACAATGAGCAGTTCTTC. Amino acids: CASSVSPGGQYNEQFF.

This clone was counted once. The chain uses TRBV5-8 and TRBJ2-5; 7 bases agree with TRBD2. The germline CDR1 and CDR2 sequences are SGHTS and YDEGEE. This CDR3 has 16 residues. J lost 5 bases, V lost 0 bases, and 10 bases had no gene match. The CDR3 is CASSLEAGLGGETQYF. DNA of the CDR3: TGTGCCAGCAGCTTGGAAGCGGGACTGGGCGGGGAGACCCAGTACTTC.

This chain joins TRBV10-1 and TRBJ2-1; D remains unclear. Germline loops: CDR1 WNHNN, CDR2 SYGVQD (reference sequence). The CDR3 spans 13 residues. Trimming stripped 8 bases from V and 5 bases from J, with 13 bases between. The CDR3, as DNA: TGCGCCAGCCAGATGGGCGGTAACAATGAGCAGTTCTTC. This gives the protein CASQMGGNNEQFF.

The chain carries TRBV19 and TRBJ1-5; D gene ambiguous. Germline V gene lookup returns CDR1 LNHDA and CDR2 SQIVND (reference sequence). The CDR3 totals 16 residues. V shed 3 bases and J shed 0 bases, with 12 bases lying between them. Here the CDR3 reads CASSIVGSYSNQPQHF. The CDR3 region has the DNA TGTGCCAGTAGTATCGTAGGGTCCTATAGCAATCAGCCCCAGCATTTT.

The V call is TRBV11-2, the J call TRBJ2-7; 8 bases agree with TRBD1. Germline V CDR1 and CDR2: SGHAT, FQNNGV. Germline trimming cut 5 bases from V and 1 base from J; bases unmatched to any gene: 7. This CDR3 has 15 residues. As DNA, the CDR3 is TGTGCCAGCAGCCAACCCAGGGGGCTTTCCTACGAGCAGTACTTC. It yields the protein CASSQPRGLSYEQYF.

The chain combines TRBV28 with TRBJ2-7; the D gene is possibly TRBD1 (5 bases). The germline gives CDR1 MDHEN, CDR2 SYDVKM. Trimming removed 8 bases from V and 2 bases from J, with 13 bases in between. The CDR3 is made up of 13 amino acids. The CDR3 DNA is TGTGCCAGCCGCTTCAGGGTCCCCTACGAGCAGTACTTC. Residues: CASRFRVPYEQYF.

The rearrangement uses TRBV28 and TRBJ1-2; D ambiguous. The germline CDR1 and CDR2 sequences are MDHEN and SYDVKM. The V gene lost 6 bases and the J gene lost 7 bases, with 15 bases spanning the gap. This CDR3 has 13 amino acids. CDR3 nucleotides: TGTGCCAGCAGCTCTGCGCGGGGTCTTGGCTACACCTTC. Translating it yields CASSSARGLGYTF.

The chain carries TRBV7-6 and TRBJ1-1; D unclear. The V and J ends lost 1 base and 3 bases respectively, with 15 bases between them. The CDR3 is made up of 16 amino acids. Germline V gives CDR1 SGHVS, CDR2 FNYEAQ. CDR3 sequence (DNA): TGTGCCAGCAGCTTAGTATCAGGACCTATATACACTGAAGCTTTCTTT. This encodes CASSLVSGPIYTEAFF.

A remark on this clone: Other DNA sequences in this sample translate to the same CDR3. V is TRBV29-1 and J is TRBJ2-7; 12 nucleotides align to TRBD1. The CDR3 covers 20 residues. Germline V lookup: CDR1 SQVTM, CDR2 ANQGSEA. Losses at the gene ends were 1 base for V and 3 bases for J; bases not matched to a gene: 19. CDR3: CSVEGHSGTGGRKGYYEQYF. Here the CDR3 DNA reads TGCAGCGTTGAAGGCCACTCCGGGACAGGGGGCAGGAAGGGATACTACGAGCAGTACTTC.

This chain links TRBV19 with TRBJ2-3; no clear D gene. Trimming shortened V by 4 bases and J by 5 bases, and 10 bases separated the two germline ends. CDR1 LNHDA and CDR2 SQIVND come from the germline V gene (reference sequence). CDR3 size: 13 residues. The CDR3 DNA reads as TGTGCCAGTAGTAGCTGGCTCTTAGATACGCAGTATTTT. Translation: CASSSWLLDTQYF.

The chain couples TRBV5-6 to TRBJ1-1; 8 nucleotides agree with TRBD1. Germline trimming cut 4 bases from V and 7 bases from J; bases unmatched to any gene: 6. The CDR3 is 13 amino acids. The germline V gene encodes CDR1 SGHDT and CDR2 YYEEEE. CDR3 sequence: CASSRDRRSEAFF. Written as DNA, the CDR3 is TGTGCCAGCAGCCGGGACAGGAGGAGTGAAGCTTTCTTT. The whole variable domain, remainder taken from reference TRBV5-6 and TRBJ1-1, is DAGVTQSPTHLIKTRGQQVTLRCSPKSGHDTVSWYQQALGQGPQFIFQYYEEEERQRGNFPDRFSGHQFPNYSSELNVNALLLGDSALYLCASSRDRRSEAFFGQGTRLTVV.

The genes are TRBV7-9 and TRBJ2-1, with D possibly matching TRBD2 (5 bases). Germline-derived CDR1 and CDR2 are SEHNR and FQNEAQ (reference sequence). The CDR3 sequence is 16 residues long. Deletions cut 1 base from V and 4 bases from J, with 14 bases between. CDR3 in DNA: TGTGCCAGCAGCTTAGAGGGCCCCCGGGATTACAATGAGCAGTTCTTC. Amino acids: CASSLEGPRDYNEQFF.

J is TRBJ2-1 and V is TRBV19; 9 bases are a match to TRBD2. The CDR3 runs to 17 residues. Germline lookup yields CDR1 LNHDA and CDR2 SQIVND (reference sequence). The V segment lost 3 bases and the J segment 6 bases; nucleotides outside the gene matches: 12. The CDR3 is CASSILWGGRAINEQFF. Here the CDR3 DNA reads TGTGCCAGTAGTATTTTGTGGGGCGGGAGGGCCATCAATGAGCAGTTCTTC.

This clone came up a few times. This CDR3 is CASSVDLAGGRTGELFF. DNA for the CDR3: TGTGCCAGCAGCGTCGACTTGGCGGGGGGAAGAACCGGGGAGCTGTTTTTT. The chain is built from TRBV9 and TRBJ2-2, with 8 bases lining up with TRBD2. Per germline, CDR1 SGDLS and CDR2 YYNGEE. CDR3 length: 17 amino acids. The V and J ends lost 2 bases and 5 bases, in that order; junction bases with no gene match: 11.

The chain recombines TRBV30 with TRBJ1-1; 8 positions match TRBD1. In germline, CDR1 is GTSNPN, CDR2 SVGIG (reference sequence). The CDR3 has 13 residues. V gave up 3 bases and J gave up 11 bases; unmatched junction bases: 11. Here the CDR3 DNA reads TGTGCCTGGAGCATCGACAGGGGCAGTGCGGCTTTCTTT. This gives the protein CAWSIDRGSAAFF.

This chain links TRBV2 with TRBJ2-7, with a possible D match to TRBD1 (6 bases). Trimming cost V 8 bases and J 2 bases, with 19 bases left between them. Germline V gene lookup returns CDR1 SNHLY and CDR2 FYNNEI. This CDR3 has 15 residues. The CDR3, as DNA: TGTGCCAGCGACGCGCTGGGACATAACACCTACGAGCAGTACTTC. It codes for CASDALGHNTYEQYF.

The CDR3 loop reads CASSEQGPTDTQYF. As DNA, the CDR3 is TGTGCCAGCAGTGAACAGGGTCCCACAGATACGCAGTATTTT. The chain recombines TRBV2 with TRBJ2-3; a weak D match, TRBD1 (5 bases). Germline CDR1 SNHLY, CDR2 FYNNEI. The CDR3 is made up of 14 amino acids. With 2 bases removed from V and 2 bases from J, the gap between germline ends came to 8 bases.

The CDR3 bases are TGTGCCAGCAGTTACTCGCCGCGGCTGTCTGGAAACACCATATATTTT. This codes for CASSYSPRLSGNTIYF. The V call is TRBV6-5, the J call TRBJ1-3; D remains ambiguous. The CDR3 sequence is 16 residues long. Germline CDR1 is MNHEY and CDR2 is SVGAGI. V lost 0 bases and J lost 1, with 10 bases in between.

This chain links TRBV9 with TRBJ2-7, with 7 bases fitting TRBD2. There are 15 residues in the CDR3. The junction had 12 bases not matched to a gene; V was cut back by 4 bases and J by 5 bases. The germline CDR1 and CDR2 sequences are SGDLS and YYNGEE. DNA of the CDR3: TGTGCCAGCAGCTCACGGGGCGGGAGAGGGAACGAGCAGTACTTC. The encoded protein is CASSSRGGRGNEQYF. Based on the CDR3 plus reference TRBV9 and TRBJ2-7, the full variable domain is DSGVTQTPKHLITATGQRVTLRCSPRSGDLSVYWYQQSLDQGLQFLIQYYNGEERAKGNILERFSAQQFPDLHSELNLSSLELGDSALYFCASSSRGGRGNEQYFGPGTRLTVT.

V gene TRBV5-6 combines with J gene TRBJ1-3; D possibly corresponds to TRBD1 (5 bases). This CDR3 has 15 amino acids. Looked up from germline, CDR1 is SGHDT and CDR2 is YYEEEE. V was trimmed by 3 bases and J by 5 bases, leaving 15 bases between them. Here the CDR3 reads CASSWGRIDRNTIYF. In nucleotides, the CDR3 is TGTGCCAGCAGCTGGGGACGTATAGATAGAAACACCATATATTTT.

The CDR3 coding sequence is TGCAGCGTAACAGGGACCATGAACACTGAAGCTTTCTTT. Translated, it gives CSVTGTMNTEAFF. V and J are TRBV29-1 and TRBJ1-1; D is perhaps TRBD1 (6 bases). Trimming removed 6 bases from V and 0 bases from J, with 11 bases in between. Germline CDR1 is SQVTM and CDR2 is ANQGSEA. The CDR3 loop spans 13 amino acids.

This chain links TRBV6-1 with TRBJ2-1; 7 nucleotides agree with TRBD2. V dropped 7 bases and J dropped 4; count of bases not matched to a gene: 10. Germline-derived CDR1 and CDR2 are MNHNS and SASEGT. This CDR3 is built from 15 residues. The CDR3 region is CASTPQAGAYNEQFF. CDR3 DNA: TGTGCCAGCACCCCCCAGGCGGGAGCATACAATGAGCAGTTCTTC.

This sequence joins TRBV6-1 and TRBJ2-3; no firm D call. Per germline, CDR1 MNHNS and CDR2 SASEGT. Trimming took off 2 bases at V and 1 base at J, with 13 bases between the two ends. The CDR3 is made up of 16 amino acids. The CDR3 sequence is CASSEKEVDRTDTQYF. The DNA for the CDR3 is TGTGCCAGCAGTGAAAAGGAAGTGGACCGCACAGATACGCAGTATTTT.

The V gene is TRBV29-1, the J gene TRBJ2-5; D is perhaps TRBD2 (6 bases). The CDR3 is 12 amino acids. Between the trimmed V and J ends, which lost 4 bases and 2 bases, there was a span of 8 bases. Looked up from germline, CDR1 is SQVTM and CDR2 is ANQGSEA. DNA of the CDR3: TGCAGCGTTGTGGGGGGACAAGAGACCCAGTACTTC. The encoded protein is CSVVGGQETQYF.

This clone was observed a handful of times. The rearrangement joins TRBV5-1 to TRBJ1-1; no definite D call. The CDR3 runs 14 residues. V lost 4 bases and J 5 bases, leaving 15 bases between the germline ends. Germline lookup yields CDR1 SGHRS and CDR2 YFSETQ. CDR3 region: CASSPGQPRTEAFF. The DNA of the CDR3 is TGCGCCAGCAGCCCCGGTCAACCGCGGACTGAAGCTTTCTTT.

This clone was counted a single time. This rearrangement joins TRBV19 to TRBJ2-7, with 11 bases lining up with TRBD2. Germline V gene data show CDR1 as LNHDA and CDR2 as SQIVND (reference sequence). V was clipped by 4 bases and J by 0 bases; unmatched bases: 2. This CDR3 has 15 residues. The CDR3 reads CASSKTSGSSYEQYF. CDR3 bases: TGTGCCAGTAGTAAAACTAGCGGGAGCTCCTACGAGCAGTACTTC.

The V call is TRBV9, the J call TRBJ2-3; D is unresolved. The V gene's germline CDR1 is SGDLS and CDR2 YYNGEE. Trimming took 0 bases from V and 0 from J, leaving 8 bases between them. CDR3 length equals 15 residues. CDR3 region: CASSVGTLSTDTQYF. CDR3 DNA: TGTGCCAGCAGCGTAGGTACGTTGAGCACAGATACGCAGTATTTT. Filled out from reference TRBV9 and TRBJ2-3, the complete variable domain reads DSGVTQTPKHLITATGQRVTLRCSPRSGDLSVYWYQQSLDQGLQFLIQYYNGEERAKGNILERFSAQQFPDLHSELNLSSLELGDSALYFCASSVGTLSTDTQYFGPGTRLTVL.

In DNA, the CDR3 is TGTGCCAGCAGTGCACAGGGTCGCAATGAGCAGTTCTTC. As protein: CASSAQGRNEQFF. The rearrangement joins TRBV6-5 to TRBJ2-1; TRBD1 might be the D (6 bases). V lost 5 bases to trimming and J lost 6 bases, with 11 bases between them. Germline CDR1 reads MNHEY; CDR2 reads SVGAGI. The CDR3 is 13 residues long.